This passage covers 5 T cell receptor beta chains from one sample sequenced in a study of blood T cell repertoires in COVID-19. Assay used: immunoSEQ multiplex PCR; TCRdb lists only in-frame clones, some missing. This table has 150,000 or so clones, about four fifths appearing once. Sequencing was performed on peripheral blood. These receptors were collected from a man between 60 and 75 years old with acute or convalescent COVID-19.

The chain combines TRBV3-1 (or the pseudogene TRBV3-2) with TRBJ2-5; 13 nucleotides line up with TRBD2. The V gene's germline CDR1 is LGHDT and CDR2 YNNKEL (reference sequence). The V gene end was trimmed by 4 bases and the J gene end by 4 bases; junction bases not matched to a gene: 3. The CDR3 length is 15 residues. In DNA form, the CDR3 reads TGTGCCAGCAGCCCAGGACTAGCGGGAGCAGAGACCCAGTACTTC. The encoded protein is CASSPGLAGAETQYF.

The CDR3 DNA is TGTGCCAGCAAGGCGCGGAACCAAGAGACCCAGTACTTC. This sequence encodes CASKARNQETQYF. This chain links TRBV28 with TRBJ2-5; D not resolved. V was trimmed by 7 bases and J by 0 bases, leaving 9 bases between them. The CDR3 is 13 residues long. The germline gives CDR1 MDHEN, CDR2 SYDVKM.

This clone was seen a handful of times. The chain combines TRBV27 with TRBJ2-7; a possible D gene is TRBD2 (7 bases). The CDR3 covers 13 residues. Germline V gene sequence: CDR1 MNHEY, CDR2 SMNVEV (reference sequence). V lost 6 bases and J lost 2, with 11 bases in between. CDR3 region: CASRGGAPYEQYF. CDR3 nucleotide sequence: TGTGCCAGCAGGGGGGGGGCCCCCTACGAGCAGTACTTC.

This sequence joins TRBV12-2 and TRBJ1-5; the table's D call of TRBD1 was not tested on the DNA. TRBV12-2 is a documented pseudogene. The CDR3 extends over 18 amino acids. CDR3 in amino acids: CASRLATGILIYNQPQHF. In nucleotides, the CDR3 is TGTGCAAGTCGCTTAGCGACAGGGATTCTCATCTACAATCAGCCCCAGCATTTT.

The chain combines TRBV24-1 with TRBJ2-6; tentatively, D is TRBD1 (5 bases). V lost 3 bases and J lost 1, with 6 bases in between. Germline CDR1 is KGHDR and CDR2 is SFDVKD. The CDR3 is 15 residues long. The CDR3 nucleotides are TGTGCCACCAGTGATCGACAGTCTGGGGCCAACGTCCTGACTTTC. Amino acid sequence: CATSDRQSGANVLTF.